The source of this T cell receptor (beta chain) is a study of T cells in women clearing cervical HPV infection. Findings and caveats of the study: CIN3+ cases had significantly higher TCR repertoire richness than controls, but evenness did not differ.

The repertoire was sequenced with immunoSEQ multiplex PCR; TCRdb's copy has only in-frame clones and lacks some. Its table records roughly 29,000 clones. Notes on this clone: Antigen unknown. The CDR3 goes on 3 residues after the read ends, and that part is filled in from the germline J gene.

Trimming cost V 3 bases and J 4 bases; bases outside gene matches: 4. The CDR3 is made up of 14 amino acids. The germline gives CDR1 SGHTS, CDR2 YDEGEE. This clonotype was sampled from a woman between 18 and 69 years old with a cervical HPV16 infection that either progressed to CIN3+ or cleared (not recorded which). Input material: blood buffy coat. This chain uses TRBV5-8 with TRBJ1-5, with TRBD1 matching over 7 bases. The sequenced part of the CDR3 DNA is TGTGCCAGCAGCTGGGGGACAGCGAATCAGCCC. Translated, it gives CASSWGTANQP. The whole CDR3 protein is CASSWGTANQPQHF. The full variable domain, rest sourced from reference TRBV5-8 and TRBJ1-5, is EAGVTQSPTHLIKTRGQQATLRCSPISGHTSVYWYQQALGLGLQFLLWYDEGEERNRGNFPPRFSGRQFPNYSSELNVNALELEDSALYLCASSWGTANQPQHFGDGTRLSIL.